Each of the 21 T cell receptor beta chains below was sequenced from the same sample in a study of CD8+CD57+ T cells in acquired aplastic anemia. Genomic DNA acted as the template from which TCR beta VDJ combination and CDR3 sequence profiling were carried out. TCRdb re-analysed the reads in MiXCR, keeping a single row per CDR3 protein. Of 200,000 to 250,000 distinct CDR3 sequences in the sample, 47% are singletons; the top ten hold over 7.5%. All patients picked for sequencing had shown, by flow cytometry, an expansion of CD8+CD57+ cells. Sequenced: sorted CD4+, CD8+, or CD8+CD57+ T cells (not recorded which) from PBMCs. The receptors derive from a human donor with aplastic anemia.

The J gene is TRBJ2-1, the V gene TRBV10-3; TRBD2 aligns across 10 bases. The CDR3 length is 16 residues. Germline CDR1 ENHRY, CDR2 SYGVKD. With 4 bases clipped from V and 5 bases from J, the junction kept 8 bases outside the gene matches. CDR3 sequence (DNA): TGTGCCATCAGTGGTTTGCGCCTAGCGGGGGACAATGAGCAGTTCTTC. Amino acids: CAISGLRLAGDNEQFF.

Concerning this clonotype itself: One end of the junction is discordant with germline, which a read error may explain. The chain is built from TRBV5-1 and TRBJ1-5, with D possibly matching TRBD1 (6 bases). Germline values: CDR1 SGHRS, CDR2 YFSETQ. The CDR3 runs 13 residues. The CDR3 DNA reads TGCCCCAGACAGGACCTTAGCAATCAGCCCCAGCATTTT. This translates into CPRQDLSNQPQHF.

This chain uses TRBV24-1 with TRBJ1-3; unclear D gene. V was pared by 9 bases and J by 4 bases, with 6 bases between. Germline V lookup: CDR1 KGHDR, CDR2 SFDVKD. This CDR3 comprises 11 residues. The CDR3 DNA is TGTGCCACCGGGATGGGAAACACCATATATTTT. Protein sequence: CATGMGNTIYF.

This clonotype was counted ten times or more. The chain uses TRBV24-1 and TRBJ2-3, with no clear D. This CDR3 is 13 amino acids long. Trimming removed 5 bases from V and 4 bases from J, with 9 bases in between. The germline gives CDR1 KGHDR, CDR2 SFDVKD. CDR3 sequence reads: CATSARSSDTQYF. CDR3 sequence (DNA): TGTGCCACCAGTGCGCGTTCCTCAGATACGCAGTATTTT.

This clonotype was seen at least ten times. The chain recombines TRBV5-6 with TRBJ2-3, with TRBD1 as a possible D gene (6 bases). V was cut by 3 bases and J by 2 bases, with 19 bases left in between. Germline V gene data show CDR1 as SGHDT and CDR2 as YYEEEE. The CDR3 is 17 amino acids. Here the CDR3 reads CASSWWNRAPTTDTQYF. Written as DNA, the CDR3 is TGTGCCAGCAGCTGGTGGAACAGGGCCCCCACCACAGATACGCAGTATTTT.

There are many counts of this clonotype. The chain is built from TRBV9 and TRBJ2-7; the D gene is possibly TRBD1 (6 bases). Germline V gene data show CDR1 as SGDLS and CDR2 as YYNGEE. The CDR3 spans 14 residues. V was cut by 0 bases and J by 2 bases, with 9 bases left in between. In nucleotides, the CDR3 is TGTGCCAGCAGCGTAGGGGGGCCCGCCTACGAGCAGTACTTC. This sequence encodes CASSVGGPAYEQYF.

This clonotype was picked up many times. This chain links TRBV7-8 with TRBJ1-1; the match to TRBD1 covers 8 bases. The length of the CDR3 is 15 residues. Germline-derived CDR1 and CDR2 are SGHVS and FQNEAQ. Trimming cost V 6 bases and J 4 bases; bases outside gene matches: 10. The CDR3 nucleotides read TGTGCCAGCAGAATGGACAGGGTTGGTATCACTGAAGCTTTCTTT. Translation: CASRMDRVGITEAFF. The full variable domain, in which reference TRBV7-8 and TRBJ1-1 provide the parts outside the CDR3, is GAGVSQSPRYKVAKRGQDVALRCDPISGHVSLFWYQQALGQGPEFLTYFQNEAQLDKSGLPSDRFFAERPEGSVSTLKIQRTQQEDSAVYLCASRMDRVGITEAFFGQGTRLTVV.

With regard to this clonotype: Compared with germline, one end of the junction differs, possibly owing to a read error. The chain has TRBV13 and TRBJ2-5, with TRBD2 as a possible D gene (6 bases). This CDR3 contains 17 residues. Germline V gene sequence: CDR1 PRHDT, CDR2 FYEKMQ (reference sequence). The CDR3 bases are TGTGCCAGCAGCCAAGAATTGGAGGGCCGAAGGGAAGAGGCCCAGTACTTC. It encodes CASSQELEGRREEAQYF.

This clonotype was observed at least ten times. V usage is TRBV9 and J usage is TRBJ2-1; 10 bases map to TRBD2. This CDR3 region has 15 residues. V was pared by 0 bases and J by 8 bases, with 5 bases of the junction left unmatched. Germline CDR1 and CDR2: SGDLS and YYNGEE. CDR3 loop: CASSVEAGGPYEQFF. CDR3 DNA sequence: TGTGCCAGCAGCGTAGAAGCGGGAGGGCCCTATGAGCAGTTCTTC.

This clonotype was counted a few times. The final CDR3 position lacks the conserved phenylalanine or tryptophan, pointing to a likely read error. In nucleotides, the CDR3 is TGTGCCACCAGCAGAGTCGACAGAGCCTCCTACGAGCAGTACTGT. Translated: CATSRVDRASYEQYC. This chain links TRBV15 with TRBJ2-7; tentatively, D is TRBD1 (5 bases). The CDR3 spans 15 residues. Germline-derived CDR1 and CDR2 are LNHNV and YYDKDF (reference sequence). With 1 base removed from V and 0 bases from J, the gap between germline ends came to 10 bases.

This clonotype has just one count. The chain links TRBV27 to TRBJ2-1; a weak D match, TRBD2 (5 bases). V lost 6 bases and J lost 9, with 15 bases in between. The germline V gene encodes CDR1 MNHEY and CDR2 SMNVEV (reference sequence). The CDR3 has 13 residues. Written as DNA, the CDR3 is TGTGCCAGCAGCAGCACACTAAGCGGTGAGCAGTTCTTC. It codes for CASSSTLSGEQFF.

This clonotype was seen more than once but under ten times. The genes are TRBV5-1 and TRBJ1-2, with TRBD1 as a possible D gene (5 bases). V was shortened by 5 bases and J by 3 bases, with 11 bases between the two germline ends. CDR3 size: 13 residues. Germline V lookup: CDR1 SGHRS, CDR2 YFSETQ. The CDR3 DNA is TGCGCCAGCAGTCCGGAAGGGGACTATGGCTACACCTTC. Translated: CASSPEGDYGYTF.

This clonotype was found a few times. The rearrangement links TRBV28 to TRBJ2-1; tentative D call: TRBD1 (6 bases). This CDR3 spans 15 amino acids. Trimming left V 7 bases short and J 3 bases short, with 16 bases between. Germline CDR1 reads MDHEN; CDR2 reads SYDVKM. The CDR3 here is CASTQGQLVYNEQFF. The CDR3 DNA reads TGTGCCAGCACTCAGGGGCAATTAGTCTACAATGAGCAGTTCTTC.

This chain joins TRBV20-1 and TRBJ2-3; D not certain. Germline CDR1 and CDR2: DFQATT and SNEGSKA (reference sequence). V gave up 3 bases and J gave up 3 bases, with 10 bases separating them. The length of the CDR3 is 13 residues. The CDR3 reads CSASSSVTDTQYF. Here the CDR3 DNA reads TGCAGTGCTAGTTCCAGCGTTACAGATACGCAGTATTTT.

This chain links TRBV20-1 with TRBJ2-1; 10 bases line up with TRBD2. The junction had 7 bases not matched to a gene; V was cut back by 4 bases and J by 4 bases. Germline CDR1 and CDR2: DFQATT and SNEGSKA (reference sequence). The CDR3 has 15 residues. CDR3 DNA sequence: TGCAGTGCTACCGATTCTAGCGGGAGTTACAATGAGCAGTTCTTC. Translation: CSATDSSGSYNEQFF.

This sequence joins TRBV30 and TRBJ1-5; D is undetermined. The V end lost 0 bases, the J end lost 7 bases, and 7 bases lay between the germline ends. Germline V gene data show CDR1 as GTSNPN and CDR2 as SVGIG (reference sequence). CDR3 length: 12 amino acids. Here the CDR3 DNA reads TGTGCCTGGAGTGTACCTGGCCAGCCCCAGCATTTT. Translating gives CAWSVPGQPQHF.

In its sample, this clonotype was seen many times. The gene calls are TRBV4-3 and TRBJ2-2; no clear D gene. Between the trimmed V and J ends, which lost 0 bases and 4 bases, there was a span of 3 bases. The CDR3 contains 13 residues. Germline CDR1 LGHNA, CDR2 YSLEER. The CDR3 nucleotides read TGCGCCAGCAGCCAAGATGGCACCGGGGAGCTGTTTTTT. Its protein product is CASSQDGTGELFF.

Ten or more counts support this clonotype. The rearrangement uses TRBV7-3 and TRBJ2-3; 7 bases fit TRBD1. CDR1 is SGHTA, CDR2 FQGTGA, per germline. This CDR3 has 17 amino acids. J gave up 0 bases and V 3 bases, and 9 bases lay outside the gene matches. In DNA form, the CDR3 reads TGTGCCAGCAGCTTTGGGCAACCGGGACAGAGCACAGATACGCAGTATTTT. This translates into CASSFGQPGQSTDTQYF.

The sample holds many counts of this clonotype. The chain carries TRBV7-9 and TRBJ2-1; perhaps TRBD2 as D (6 bases). Germline CDR1 SEHNR, CDR2 FQNEAQ (reference sequence). This CDR3 has 18 residues. The V end lost 2 bases, the J end lost 5 bases, and 22 bases lay between the germline ends. The CDR3 coding sequence is TGTGCCAGCAGCTTACCGAGGAAATGGGGGAGGAAGAACAATGAGCAGTTCTTC. Protein: CASSLPRKWGRKNNEQFF.

This clonotype was observed at least ten times. This chain links TRBV10-2 with TRBJ1-5; possibly TRBD1 for D (5 bases). Per germline, CDR1 WSHSY and CDR2 SAAADI. The CDR3 covers 15 residues. Deletions cut 0 bases from V and 4 bases from J, with 10 bases between. The CDR3: CASSESDMLNQPQHF. In nucleotides, the CDR3 is TGCGCCAGCAGTGAGTCGGACATGTTGAATCAGCCCCAGCATTTT.

The CDR3 loop is CASSLYIGHEQYF. The CDR3 coding sequence is TGTGCCAGCAGTTTATATATCGGGCACGAGCAGTACTTC. The chain links TRBV27 to TRBJ2-7; D gene uncertain. Looked up from germline, CDR1 is MNHEY and CDR2 is SMNVEV (reference sequence). The CDR3 has 13 amino acids. The germline V and J ends were trimmed by 1 base and 5 bases, with 9 bases remaining between them.